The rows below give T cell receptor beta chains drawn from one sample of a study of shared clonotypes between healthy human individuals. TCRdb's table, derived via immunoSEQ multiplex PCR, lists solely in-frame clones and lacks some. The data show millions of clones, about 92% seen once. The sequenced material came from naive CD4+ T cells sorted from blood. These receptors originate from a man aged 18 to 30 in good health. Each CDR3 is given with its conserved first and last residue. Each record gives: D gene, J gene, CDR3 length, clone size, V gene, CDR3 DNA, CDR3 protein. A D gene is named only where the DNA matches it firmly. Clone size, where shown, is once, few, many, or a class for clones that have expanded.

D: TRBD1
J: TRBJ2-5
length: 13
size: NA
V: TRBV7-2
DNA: TGTGCCAGCAGCCCTACAGGGGGAGAGACCCAGTACTTC
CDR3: CASSPTGGETQYF

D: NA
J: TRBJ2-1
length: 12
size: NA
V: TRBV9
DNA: TGTGCCAGCAGCGTAGCCCTCCCTGAGCAGTTCTTC
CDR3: CASSVALPEQFF

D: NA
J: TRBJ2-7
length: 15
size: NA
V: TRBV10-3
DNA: TGTGCCATCAGTGGGGGGGCCGTTAACTCCTACGAGCAGTACTTC
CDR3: CAISGGAVNSYEQYF

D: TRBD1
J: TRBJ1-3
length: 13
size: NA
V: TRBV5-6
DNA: TGTGCCAGCAGTCGGACAGGTGGAAACACCATATATTTT
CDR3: CASSRTGGNTIYF

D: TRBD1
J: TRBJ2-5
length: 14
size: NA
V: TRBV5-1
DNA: TGCGCCAGCAGCGGGGACAGGGACGAAGAGACCCAGTACTTC
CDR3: CASSGDRDEETQYF

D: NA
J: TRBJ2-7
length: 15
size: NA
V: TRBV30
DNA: TGTGCCTGGAGTGCGGGTCGGGGGGCGACCTACGAGCAGTACTTC
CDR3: CAWSAGRGATYEQYF

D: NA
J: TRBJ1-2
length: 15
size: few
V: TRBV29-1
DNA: TGCAGCGTGCCTTCTCCCGGGGGGCCGGACTATGGCTACACCTTC
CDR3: CSVPSPGGPDYGYTF

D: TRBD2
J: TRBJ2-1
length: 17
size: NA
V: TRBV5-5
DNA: TGTGCCAGCAGCTCCCCGGGGGGGGACTATTCCTACAATGAGCAGTTCTTC
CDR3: CASSSPGGDYSYNEQFF

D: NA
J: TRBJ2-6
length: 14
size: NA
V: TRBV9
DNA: TGTGCCAGCAGAGCAGGATCCGGGGCCAACGTCCTGACTTTC
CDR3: CASRAGSGANVLTF

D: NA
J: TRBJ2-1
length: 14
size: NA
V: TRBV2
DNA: TGTGCCAGCAGTGACGGGCGGGCCTACAATGAGCAGTTCTTC
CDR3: CASSDGRAYNEQFF

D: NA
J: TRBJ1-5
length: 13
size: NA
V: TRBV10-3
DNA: TGTGCCATCAGTGCCTCCGAAGGACAGCCCCAGCATTTT
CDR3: CAISASEGQPQHF

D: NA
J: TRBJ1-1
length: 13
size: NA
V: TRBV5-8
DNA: TGTGCCAGCAGCTTGGAGCTAGCTACGGAAGCTTTCTTT
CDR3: CASSLELATEAFF

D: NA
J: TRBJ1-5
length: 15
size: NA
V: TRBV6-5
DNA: TGTGCCAGCAGTTACTCTGGTGTAAGCAATCAGCCCCAGCATTTT
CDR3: CASSYSGVSNQPQHF

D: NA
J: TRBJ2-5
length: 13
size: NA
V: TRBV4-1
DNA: TGCGCCAGCAGCCAAGATCGCGGAGAGACCCAGTACTTC
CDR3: CASSQDRGETQYF

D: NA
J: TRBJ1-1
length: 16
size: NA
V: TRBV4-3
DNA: TGCGCCAGCAGCCAAGACCGATCTTGGCAAAACACTGAAGCTTTCTTT
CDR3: CASSQDRSWQNTEAFF

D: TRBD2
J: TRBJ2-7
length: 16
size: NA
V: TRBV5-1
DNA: TGCGCCAGCAGCAAGGCCCCTAGCGGGATCTCCTACGAGCAGTACTTC
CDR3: CASSKAPSGISYEQYF

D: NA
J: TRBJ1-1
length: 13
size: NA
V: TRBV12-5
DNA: TGTGCTAGCAAGGGGCCCGGGAACACTGAAGCTTTCTTT
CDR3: CASKGPGNTEAFF

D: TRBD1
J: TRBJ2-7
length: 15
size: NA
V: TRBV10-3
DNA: TGTGCCATCAGCCCACGGGGGACAGGGGGCTACGAGCAGTACTTC
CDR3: CAISPRGTGGYEQYF

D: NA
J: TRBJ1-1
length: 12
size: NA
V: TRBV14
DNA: TGTGCCAGCAGCCAAGGGGAGGCGGGAGCTTTCTTT
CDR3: CASSQGEAGAFF

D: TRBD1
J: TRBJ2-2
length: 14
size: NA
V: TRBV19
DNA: TGTGCCAGTGGGGCAGGGGGCGCTTCCGGGGAGCTGTTTTTT
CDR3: CASGAGGASGELFF

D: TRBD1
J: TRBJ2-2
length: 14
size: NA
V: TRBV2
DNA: TGTGCCAGCAGTGGACAGGGGCGCGCCGGGGAGCTGTTTTTT
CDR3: CASSGQGRAGELFF

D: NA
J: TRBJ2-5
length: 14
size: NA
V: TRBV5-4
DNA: TGTGCCAGCAGCCCAGCCCGGGCCCAAGAGACCCAGTACTTC
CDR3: CASSPARAQETQYF

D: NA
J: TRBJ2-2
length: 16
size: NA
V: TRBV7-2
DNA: TGTGCCAGCAGCTTGGCGGGTCTTGGGAAGACCGGGGAGCTGTTTTTT
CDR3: CASSLAGLGKTGELFF

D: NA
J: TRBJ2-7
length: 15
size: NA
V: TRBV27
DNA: TGTGCCAGCAGTTTAAAAGATAGGGGTAGGAACGAGCAGTACTTC
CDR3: CASSLKDRGRNEQYF

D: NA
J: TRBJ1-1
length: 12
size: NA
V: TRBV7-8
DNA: TGTGCCAGCAGCAATGGCCTCTCCCTGCAGAACTTT
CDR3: CASSNGLSLQNF

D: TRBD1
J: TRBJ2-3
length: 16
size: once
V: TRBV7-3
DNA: TGTGCCAGCAGCTATCTGGACAGGGAGGAAACAGATACGCAGTATTTT
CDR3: CASSYLDREETDTQYF

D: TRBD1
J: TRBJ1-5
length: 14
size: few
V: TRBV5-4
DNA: TGTGCCAGCAGCTCCACAGGGGACAATCAGCCCCAGCATTTT
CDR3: CASSSTGDNQPQHF

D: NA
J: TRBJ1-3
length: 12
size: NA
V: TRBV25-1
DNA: TGTGCCAGCAGTCCAGGTGGAAACACCATATATTTT
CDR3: CASSPGGNTIYF

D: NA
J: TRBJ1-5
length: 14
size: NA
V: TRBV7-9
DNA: TGTGCCAGCAGCTTGGGTCAGGGAGGTCAGCCCCAGCATTTT
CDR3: CASSLGQGGQPQHF

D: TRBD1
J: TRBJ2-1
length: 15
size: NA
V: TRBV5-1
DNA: TGCGCCAGCAGCTTAAAAACAGGGGGGCTCAATGAGCAGTTCTTC
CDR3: CASSLKTGGLNEQFF

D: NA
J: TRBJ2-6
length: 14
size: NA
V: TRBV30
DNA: TGTGCCTGGAGCTACAACTCTGGGGCCAACGTCCTGACTTTC
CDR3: CAWSYNSGANVLTF

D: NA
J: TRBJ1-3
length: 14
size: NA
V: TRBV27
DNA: TGTGCCAGCAGAAGAGAGGGACTTGGAAACACCATATATTTT
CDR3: CASRREGLGNTIYF

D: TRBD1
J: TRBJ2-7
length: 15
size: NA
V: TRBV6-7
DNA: TGTGCCAGCAGTCAGAACCGGGACAGATCCTACGAGCAGTACTTC
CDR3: CASSQNRDRSYEQYF

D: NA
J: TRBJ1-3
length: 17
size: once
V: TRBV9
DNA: TGTGCCAGCAGCGTAGGGTCGTCAGGACGCTCTGGAAACACCATATATTTT
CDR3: CASSVGSSGRSGNTIYF

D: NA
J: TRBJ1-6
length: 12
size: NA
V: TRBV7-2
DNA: TGTGCCAGCAGCTTCAGTAATTCACCCCTCCACTTT
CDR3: CASSFSNSPLHF

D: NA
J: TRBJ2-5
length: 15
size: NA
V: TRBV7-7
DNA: TGTGCTAGCAGCCTAGACCATAGCGGCGGAGGGACCCAGTACTTC
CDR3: CASSLDHSGGGTQYF

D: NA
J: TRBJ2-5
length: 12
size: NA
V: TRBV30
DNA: TGTGCCTGGAGTCTCTCCGAGAGGACCCAGTACTTC
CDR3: CAWSLSERTQYF

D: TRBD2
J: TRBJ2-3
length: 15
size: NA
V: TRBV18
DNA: TGTGCCAGCTCATCACTAGCGGGGAGCACAGATACGCAGTATTTT
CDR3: CASSSLAGSTDTQYF

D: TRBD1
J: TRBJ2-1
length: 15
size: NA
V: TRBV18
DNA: TGTGCCAGCTCACCAGAAGGGGGCCCGAGTGTAGAGCAGTTCTTC
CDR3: CASSPEGGPSVEQFF

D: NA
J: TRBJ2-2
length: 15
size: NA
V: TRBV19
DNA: TGTGCCAGCAAGATAGGTCAGGAAAGGACCGGGGAGCTGTTTTTT
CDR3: CASKIGQERTGELFF

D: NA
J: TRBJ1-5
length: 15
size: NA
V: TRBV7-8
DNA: TGTGCCAGCAGCCGATCGGTGGGGCAGAATCAGCCCCAGCATTTT
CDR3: CASSRSVGQNQPQHF

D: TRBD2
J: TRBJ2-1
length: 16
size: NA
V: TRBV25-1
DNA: TGTGCCAGCAGTGGCGGACCTGGCGGGGGGGCCGGTGAGCAGTTCTTC
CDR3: CASSGGPGGGAGEQFF

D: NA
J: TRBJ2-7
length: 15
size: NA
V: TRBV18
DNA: TGTGCCAGCTCACGCGAGATGAGGGATCTCCGGGAGCAGTACTTC
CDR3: CASSREMRDLREQYF

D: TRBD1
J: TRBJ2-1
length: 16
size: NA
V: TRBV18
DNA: TGTGCCAGCTCACCACCGGGACAGGGGGCCGGCAATGAGCAGTTCTTC
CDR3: CASSPPGQGAGNEQFF

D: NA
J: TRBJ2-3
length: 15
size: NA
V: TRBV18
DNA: TGTGCCAGCTCACCACCGAATAAAGAGGGGGATACGCAGTATTTT
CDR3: CASSPPNKEGDTQYF

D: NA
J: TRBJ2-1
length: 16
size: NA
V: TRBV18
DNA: TGTGCCAGCTCACCAGGGGCCCGACTCTCCTACAATGAGCAGTTCTTC
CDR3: CASSPGARLSYNEQFF

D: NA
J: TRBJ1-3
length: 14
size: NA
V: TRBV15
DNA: TGTGCCACCAAAAAAGGGGATTCTGGAAACACCATATATTTT
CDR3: CATKKGDSGNTIYF